This is a list of T cell receptor beta chains from one sample in a study of blood T cell repertoires in COVID-19. The table came from immunoSEQ multiplex PCR; TCRdb's copy has only in-frame clones and leaves some out. This table holds some 200,000 clones, about 86% found once. The sample was peripheral blood. Receptors were obtained from a man between 18 and 29 years old with active or convalescent COVID-19. Both conserved end residues are part of each CDR3. D genes are given only for firm matches. Clone size is given for some rows only: seen once, a few or many times, or a class if the clone is expanded.

TRBV7-2	16	TRBJ1-5	NA	NA	CASSSPGVGSNQPQHF	TGTGCCAGCAGCTCTCCCGGGGTTGGTAGCAATCAGCCCCAGCATTTT
TRBV11-2	14	TRBJ2-7	TRBD1	NA	CASSYRGLPYEQYF	TGTGCCAGCAGCTACAGGGGGCTCCCCTACGAGCAGTACTTC
TRBV4-3	14	TRBJ2-5	TRBD1	NA	CASSQPGGDETQYF	TGCGCCAGCAGCCAGCCAGGGGGCGACGAGACCCAGTACTTC
TRBV3-1/TRBV3-2	14	TRBJ2-1	NA	few	CASSSASSYNEQFF	TGTGCTTCGAGCAGCGCGAGCTCCTACAATGAGCAGTTCTTC
TRBV9	18	TRBJ2-1	NA	NA	CASSVAGGGGSSYNEQFF	TGTGCCAGCAGCGTAGCCGGCGGAGGAGGGTCGTCCTACAATGAGCAGTTCTTC
TRBV28	16	TRBJ2-2	NA	NA	CASSLRFGQGHGELFF	TGTGCCAGCAGTTTGAGGTTTGGGCAGGGGCACGGGGAGCTGTTTTTT
TRBV30	13	TRBJ1-1	NA	once	CAWDPTVNTEAFF	TGTGCCTGGGACCCCACAGTGAACACTGAAGCTTTCTTT
TRBV11-2	14	TRBJ2-7	NA	NA	CASSLAPSGNEQYF	TGTGCCAGCAGCTTAGCCCCCTCGGGAAACGAGCAGTACTTC
TRBV5-6	16	TRBJ2-2	TRBD1	NA	CASTPSGTGDTGELFF	TGTGCCAGCACCCCCTCCGGGACAGGGGACACCGGGGAGCTGTTTTTT
TRBV7-2	14	TRBJ2-7	NA	NA	CASSLAPTTYEQYF	TGTGCCAGCAGCTTAGCTCCAACTACCTACGAGCAGTACTTC
TRBV7-9	14	TRBJ2-7	NA	NA	CASSVGAATTSLPF	TGTGCCAGCAGCGTAGGGGCTGCGACGACCTCCCTTCCATTC
TRBV29-1	13	TRBJ1-1	TRBD1	NA	CSVADRLNTEAFF	TGCAGCGTTGCGGACAGGCTTAACACTGAAGCTTTCTTT
TRBV7-2	14	TRBJ2-1	TRBD1	NA	CASSQGPGGNEQFF	TGTGCCAGCAGCCAGGGGCCAGGGGGCAATGAGCAGTTCTTC
TRBV28	15	TRBJ1-5	TRBD1	NA	CASATSQGAGQPQHF	TGTGCCAGCGCAACATCCCAGGGGGCAGGACAGCCCCAGCATTTT
TRBV5-1	13	TRBJ2-7	NA	NA	CASRGWGAYEQYF	TGCGCCAGCCGTGGGTGGGGGGCCTACGAGCAGTACTTC
TRBV7-9	16	TRBJ2-7	NA	NA	CASSRPTDEVSYEQYF	TGTGCCAGCAGCCGACCGACAGACGAGGTCTCCTACGAGCAGTACTTC
TRBV3-1/TRBV3-2	16	TRBJ2-2	TRBD2	NA	CASSHWTSGNTGELFF	TGTGCCAGCAGCCATTGGACTAGCGGAAACACCGGGGAGCTGTTTTTT
TRBV7-8	12	TRBJ2-3	NA	NA	CASSLPGTWQYF	TGTGCCAGCAGCTTACCCGGGACTTGGCAGTATTTT
TRBV30	13	TRBJ1-1	TRBD1	NA	CAWRRQGNTEAFF	TGTGCCTGGAGACGACAGGGGAACACTGAAGCTTTCTTT
TRBV3-1/TRBV3-2	17	TRBJ2-2	NA	NA	CASSPLPSGPLAGELFF	TGTGCCAGCAGCCCCCTCCCGAGCGGCCCCTTAGCCGGGGAGCTGTTTTTT
TRBV19	16	TRBJ2-7	TRBD1	NA	CASSRGGTGAGHEQYF	TGTGCCAGTAGTAGGGGAGGGACAGGGGCTGGCCACGAGCAGTACTTC
TRBV3-1/TRBV3-2	15	TRBJ2-2	NA	few	CASSQDTWAAGELFF	TGTGCCAGCAGCCAAGACACTTGGGCAGCCGGGGAGCTGTTTTTT
TRBV9	17	TRBJ1-5	NA	once	CASSAERDGQFNQPQHF	TGTGCCAGCAGCGCCGAGAGAGACGGACAGTTCAATCAGCCCCAGCATTTT
TRBV5-1	14	TRBJ1-1	NA	NA	CASSPDSMNTEAFF	TGCGCCAGCAGCCCGGACAGCATGAACACTGAAGCTTTCTTT
TRBV10-2	14	TRBJ2-7	TRBD2	NA	CAGMKAGAKYEQYF	TGCGCCGGCATGAAAGCGGGAGCAAAGTACGAGCAGTACTTC
TRBV19	13	TRBJ1-2	NA	once	CASRFSGDYGYTF	TGTGCCAGCCGCTTCTCCGGGGACTATGGCTACACCTTC
TRBV13	16	TRBJ1-4	TRBD1	once	CASSLGAGTAKPELFF	TGTGCCAGCAGCTTAGGCGCCGGGACAGCGAAGCCGGAACTGTTTTTT
TRBV30	13	TRBJ1-2	TRBD1	NA	CAWTQDRDYGYTF	TGTGCCTGGACCCAGGACAGGGATTATGGCTACACCTTC
TRBV14	12	TRBJ1-2	NA	NA	CASSRVNVLYTF	TGTGCCAGCAGCCGAGTAAATGTGCTCTACACCTTC
TRBV7-8	14	TRBJ1-1	TRBD1	NA	CASSPGQGNTEAFF	TGTGCCAGCAGCCCCGGACAGGGAAACACTGAAGCTTTCTTT
TRBV11-2	16	TRBJ2-3	TRBD2	NA	CASSFGSLAGTDTQYF	TGTGCCAGCAGCTTCGGATCTCTAGCGGGGACAGATACGCAGTATTTT
TRBV6-5	14	TRBJ1-5	TRBD1	NA	CASAMGTDNQPQHF	TGTGCCAGCGCGATGGGGACAGACAATCAGCCCCAGCATTTT
TRBV4-2	15	TRBJ1-1	NA	NA	CASSPQVGAHTEAFF	TGTGCCAGCAGCCCCCAAGTGGGAGCGCACACTGAAGCTTTCTTT
TRBV19	16	TRBJ2-1	TRBD2	NA	CASSTLRLAGVGEQFF	TGTGCCAGTAGTACCCTCCGACTAGCGGGAGTGGGTGAGCAGTTCTTC
TRBV12-5	12	TRBJ1-2	NA	NA	CASGLVLSGYTF	TGTGCTAGTGGTTTGGTATTGAGTGGCTACACCTTC
TRBV6-5	15	TRBJ1-5	TRBD1	NA	CASSSGTEGSQPQHF	TGTGCCAGCAGTAGTGGGACAGAAGGTAGTCAGCCCCAGCATTTT
TRBV30	16	TRBJ1-4	TRBD1	NA	CAWKDRGKGKNEKLFF	TGTGCCTGGAAGGACAGGGGAAAGGGGAAAAATGAAAAACTGTTTTTT
TRBV18	14	TRBJ2-7	TRBD1	NA	CASSPGTGYYEQYF	TGTGCCAGCTCACCTGGGACAGGGTACTACGAGCAGTACTTC
TRBV4-3	16	TRBJ2-2	NA	NA	CASSQDRESWTGELFF	TGCGCCAGCAGCCAAGATCGTGAGTCATGGACCGGGGAGCTGTTTTTT
TRBV11-2	17	TRBJ2-2	NA	NA	CASSPRSAGARTGELFF	TGTGCCAGCAGCCCCCGGTCGGCGGGTGCCCGCACCGGGGAGCTGTTTTTT
TRBV7-9	16	TRBJ2-7	NA	NA	CASLDTGGGAAYEQYF	TGTGCCAGTCTCGATACGGGAGGGGGCGCCGCCTACGAGCAGTACTTC
TRBV27	18	TRBJ2-1	TRBD1	NA	CASSWRPGGFKSYNEQFF	TGTGCCAGCAGTTGGAGGCCAGGGGGTTTCAAATCCTACAATGAGCAGTTCTTC
TRBV5-1	17	TRBJ1-4	NA	NA	CASSGYLDTTTNEKLFF	TGCGCCAGCAGCGGTTACCTCGACACCACAACTAATGAAAAACTGTTTTTT
TRBV11-3	15	TRBJ1-2	NA	few	CASNRRRERMWGYTF	TGTGCCAGCAACCGCCGGAGGGAGCGTATGTGGGGCTACACCTTC
TRBV5-6	14	TRBJ2-5	TRBD2	once	CASSLAGGGETQYF	TGTGCCAGCAGCTTGGCGGGGGGGGGCGAGACCCAGTACTTC
TRBV27	15	TRBJ1-1	TRBD1	NA	CASSLSAGGITEAFF	TGTGCCAGCAGTTTATCGGCAGGGGGTATCACTGAAGCTTTCTTT
TRBV7-9	13	TRBJ1-3	NA	NA	CASIRSSGNTIYF	TGTGCCAGCATTCGGAGCTCTGGAAACACCATATATTTT
TRBV11-2	13	TRBJ1-4	NA	few	CASSLSTNEKLFF	TGTGCCAGCAGCTTGAGTACTAATGAAAAACTGTTTTTT
TRBV5-1	14	TRBJ2-7	TRBD2	NA	CASSRTSGAYEQYF	TGCGCCAGCAGCAGAACTAGCGGGGCCTACGAGCAGTACTTC
TRBV28	17	TRBJ1-5	TRBD1	NA	CASSPWEGTGANQPQHF	TGTGCCAGCAGTCCCTGGGAGGGGACAGGGGCTAATCAGCCCCAGCATTTT
TRBV7-8	16	TRBJ2-2	NA	NA	CASSLALTTNTGELFF	TGTGCCAGCAGCTTAGCTTTGACTACCAACACCGGGGAGCTGTTTTTT
TRBV7-2	18	TRBJ2-1	TRBD2	once	CASSLGGSLAGGTNEQFF	TGTGCCAGCAGCTTGGGCGGGAGTCTAGCGGGAGGGACCAATGAGCAGTTCTTC
TRBV5-4	13	TRBJ2-5	NA	NA	CASSLAGSETQYF	TGTGCCAGCAGCTTGGCCGGTTCTGAGACCCAGTACTTC
TRBV28	13	TRBJ1-1	TRBD1	once	CASSLQGASEAFF	TGTGCCAGCAGTTTACAGGGGGCATCTGAAGCTTTCTTT
TRBV11-2	17	TRBJ2-7	TRBD2	NA	CASSLDLTSGRVGEQYF	TGTGCCAGCAGCTTAGATCTGACTAGCGGGAGGGTTGGAGAGCAGTACTTC
TRBV11-2	16	TRBJ2-7	TRBD2	NA	CASSLRVAGDSYEQYF	TGTGCCAGCAGCTTACGCGTTGCGGGAGACTCGTACGAGCAGTACTTC
TRBV6-5	15	TRBJ2-7	NA	NA	CASSYSTEQAYEQYF	TGTGCCAGCAGTTACTCGACAGAACAAGCCTACGAGCAGTACTTC